The 30 T cell receptor beta chains presented below share a single source sample, sequenced in a study of CD8 T cells in ankylosing spondylitis. Findings and caveats of the study: Fewer than 10 highly homologous variants formed a TCR beta motif that appeared characteristic of ankylosing spondylitis blood.

TCRdb processed the 5' RACE reads anew with MiXCR; each CDR3 protein has one entry. Of under 550,000 distinct CDR3 sequences in the sample, 25% to 30% were seen once. The antigens these receptors bind are not known. Material for sequencing was blood, either unsorted or a sorted T cell fraction (not recorded which). The receptors here all came from a male donor with ankylosing spondylitis.

Concerning this clonotype itself: Relative to the germline gene, one junction end is altered; a read error may explain this. V is TRBV24-1 and J is TRBJ1-3, with D uncertain. Looked up from germline, CDR1 is KGHDR and CDR2 is SFDVKD. The CDR3 is made up of 15 amino acids. This CDR3 is CSTITRRFSGNTIYF. CDR3 nucleotide sequence: TGTTCCACCATCACGAGACGGTTCTCTGGAAACACCATATATTTT.

This clonotype has a count of ten or more. The rearrangement links TRBV12-3 or TRBV12-4 to TRBJ2-1, with a possible D match to TRBD2 (5 bases). This CDR3 contains 17 residues. The V gene lost 5 bases and the J gene lost 4 bases, with 21 bases spanning the gap. The CDR3 loop reads CASSLPVGGYRYNEQFF. Written as DNA, the CDR3 is TGTGCCAGCAGTCTCCCGGTGGGCGGGTACCGATACAATGAGCAGTTCTTC.

This clonotype was seen a handful of times. V is TRBV2 and J is TRBJ2-1; D unresolved. The CDR3 consists of 14 residues. V gave up 7 bases and J gave up 12 bases, with 22 bases separating them. Germline-derived CDR1 and CDR2 are SNHLY and FYNNEI. The CDR3 DNA follows: TGTGCCAGCACGGGCGAGCCCCCTCTACTTGGGCAGTTCTTC. It yields the protein CASTGEPPLLGQFF.

The chain carries TRBV11-2 and TRBJ2-7; no clear D gene. Germline lookup yields CDR1 SGHAT and CDR2 FQNNGV. The V end was cut by 0 bases, the J end by 2 bases, with 8 bases between. This CDR3 contains 14 residues. In DNA form, the CDR3 reads TGTGCCAGCAGCTTAGATACCGGAGCCTACGAGCAGTACGTC. This gives the protein CASSLDTGAYEQYV.

This clonotype was detected many times. The V call is TRBV5-1, the J call TRBJ2-1, with D uncertain. V was trimmed by 4 bases and J by 2 bases, leaving 13 bases between them. CDR1 is SGHRS and CDR2 is YFSETQ in the germline V gene. CDR3 length equals 15 residues. CDR3 nucleotide sequence: TGCGCCAGCAGCCCCGACGGACCGGCCTACAATGAGCAGTTCTTC. Encoded protein: CASSPDGPAYNEQFF.

This rearrangement joins TRBV20-1 to TRBJ2-3, with 8 nucleotides matching TRBD2. Trimming cost V 0 bases and J 5 bases; bases outside gene matches: 10. The CDR3 sequence is 16 residues long. Germline V gene sequence: CDR1 DFQATT, CDR2 SNEGSKA (reference sequence). In DNA, the CDR3 is TGCAGTGCTAGAGACCCGGGGCGGGAGGCCCAAGATACGCAGTATTTT. This codes for CSARDPGREAQDTQYF.

V gene TRBV29-1 combines with J gene TRBJ2-1; 10 nucleotides align to TRBD1. The J segment lost 9 bases and the V segment lost 7 bases, leaving 9 bases of the junction unmatched. CDR3 length: 13 amino acids. The germline CDR1 and CDR2 sequences are SQVTM and ANQGSEA. This chain's CDR3 is CSAGRGQGLEQFF. In DNA, the CDR3 is TGCAGCGCGGGCAGGGGACAGGGGCTTGAGCAGTTCTTC.

The V and J genes are TRBV2 and TRBJ2-1; D gene uncertain. CDR1 is SNHLY, CDR2 FYNNEI, per germline. Trimming left V 7 bases short and J 5 bases short, with 12 bases between. The CDR3 spans 13 residues. The CDR3 loop is CASNMGSHNEQFF. CDR3 sequence (DNA): TGTGCCAGCAATATGGGGTCTCACAATGAGCAGTTCTTC. Using reference TRBV2 and TRBJ2-1 for the parts outside the CDR3, the full variable domain is EPEVTQTPSHQVTQMGQEVILRCVPISNHLYFYWYRQILGQKVEFLVSFYNNEISEKSEIFDDQFSVERPDGSNFTLKIRSTKLEDSAMYFCASNMGSHNEQFFGPGTRLTVL.

Only a few counts were recorded for this clonotype. The chain couples TRBV5-1 to TRBJ1-1; possibly TRBD1 for D (6 bases). V lost 5 bases and J 3 bases, leaving 20 bases between the germline ends. The V gene's germline CDR1 is SGHRS and CDR2 YFSETQ. This CDR3 has 16 residues. Here the CDR3 reads CASSPRGDIGYTEAFF. The CDR3 DNA sequence: TGCGCCAGCAGTCCCCGCGGGGACATCGGTTACACTGAAGCTTTCTTT.

This clonotype has only a few counts. V and J are TRBV12-3 or TRBV12-4 and TRBJ2-7, with 8 bases fitting TRBD1. There are 15 residues in the CDR3. V dropped 6 bases and J dropped 3; count of bases not matched to a gene: 10. The CDR3 DNA reads TGTGCCAGCAGGGGCAGGGACAGGAGTAACTACGAGCAGTACGTC. It codes for CASRGRDRSNYEQYV.

In its sample, this clonotype was seen a few times. The chain recombines TRBV12-3 or TRBV12-4 with TRBJ2-3; 7 bases fit TRBD1. The CDR3 totals 16 residues. V lost 6 bases to trimming and J lost 2 bases; unmatched junction nucleotides: 11. CDR3 protein: CASSPTRQGSTDTQYF. The CDR3 nucleotides read TGTGCCAGCAGCCCAACCCGACAGGGCTCCACAGATACGCAGTATTTT.

In this sample, this clonotype turned up a few times. The gene calls are TRBV5-1 and TRBJ2-1; TRBD1 agrees at 7 bases. V was pared by 4 bases and J by 3 bases, with 10 bases of the junction left unmatched. Germline values: CDR1 SGHRS, CDR2 YFSETQ. The CDR3 runs to 16 residues. The CDR3: CASSHNRDSIYNEQFF. The DNA of the CDR3 is TGCGCCAGCAGCCACAACCGGGACAGTATCTACAATGAGCAGTTCTTC.

J is TRBJ2-3 and V is TRBV24-1; D is uncertain. The length of the CDR3 is 15 residues. Trimming shortened V by 3 bases and J by 0 bases, and 9 bases separated the two germline ends. Germline assignment: CDR1 KGHDR and CDR2 SFDVKD. This chain's CDR3 is CATSDPSQSTDTQYF. CDR3 nucleotides: TGTGCCACCAGTGATCCCTCCCAGAGCACAGATACGCAGTATTTT.

J is TRBJ2-6 and V is TRBV27; 7 nucleotides match TRBD2. The CDR3 consists of 16 residues. CDR1 and CDR2 from the germline V gene are MNHEY and SMNVEV (reference sequence). The V gene end was trimmed by 6 bases and the J gene end by 0 bases; junction bases not matched to a gene: 5. DNA for the CDR3: TGTGCCAGCAGGGGGGGGTCTAGCTCTGGGGCCAACGTCCTGACTTTC. Protein product: CASRGGSSSGANVLTF.

This clonotype was found a few times. This chain connects TRBV20-1 to TRBJ2-1; the match to TRBD2 covers 13 bases. The length of the CDR3 is 14 residues. V was clipped by 5 bases and J by 3 bases; unmatched bases: 1. Germline V CDR1 and CDR2: DFQATT, SNEGSKA (reference sequence). CDR3 loop: CSAGLAGDYNEQFF. CDR3 sequence (DNA): TGCAGTGCTGGACTAGCGGGGGACTACAATGAGCAGTTCTTC.

This clonotype appeared a few times. The chain carries TRBV20-1 and TRBJ2-4; weak D call: TRBD1 (5 bases). This CDR3 contains 13 residues. The V end was cut by 5 bases, the J end by 0 bases, with 8 bases between. Per the germline V gene, CDR1 is DFQATT and CDR2 is SNEGSKA (reference sequence). CDR3 bases: TGCAGTGCTTCACAGGTAGCCAAAAACATTCAGTACTTC. Its protein is CSASQVAKNIQYF.

The V gene is TRBV19, the J gene TRBJ2-1; the D gene is possibly TRBD2 (5 bases). This CDR3 is 14 amino acids long. The V gene's germline CDR1 is LNHDA and CDR2 SQIVND (reference sequence). V was shortened by 8 bases and J by 0 bases, with 11 bases between the two germline ends. Written as DNA, the CDR3 is TGTGCCAGTTCGAAGGGAGTCTCCTACAATGAGCAGTTCTTC. It encodes CASSKGVSYNEQFF.

This clonotype has a count of ten or more. The chain links TRBV12-3 or TRBV12-4 to TRBJ1-1; the match to TRBD1 covers 9 bases. V shed 0 bases, J shed 5 bases, and the junction held 1 base outside the gene matches. The CDR3 has 14 amino acids. The CDR3 region is CASSLATGGTEAFF. CDR3 DNA: TGTGCCAGCAGTTTAGCGACAGGGGGGACTGAAGCTTTCTTT.

This clonotype has just a few counts. The chain couples TRBV15 to TRBJ2-2; possible D gene TRBD1, 5 bases. V was shortened by 5 bases and J by 4 bases, with 14 bases between the two germline ends. The V gene's germline CDR1 is LNHNV and CDR2 YYDKDF (reference sequence). CDR3 length: 15 amino acids. The CDR3 region is CATSPRGQGTGELFF. In nucleotides, the CDR3 is TGTGCCACCAGCCCCCGTGGGCAGGGCACCGGGGAGCTGTTTTTT.

This clonotype was seen ten or more times. A junction boundary mismatches the germline segment, possibly from a read error. This chain connects TRBV5-1 to TRBJ2-2, with 7 bases fitting TRBD1. The germline V gene encodes CDR1 SGHRS and CDR2 YFSETQ. This CDR3 has 13 residues. The CDR3 region is CASSLGQTGELFF. The CDR3 DNA reads TGTGCCAGCAGCTTGGGACAGACCGGGGAGCTGTTTTTT.

The rearrangement uses TRBV11-2 and TRBJ1-1; D is possibly TRBD1 (6 bases). V lost 5 bases to trimming and J lost 6 bases, with 19 bases between them. CDR1 is SGHAT and CDR2 is FQNNGV in the germline V gene. The CDR3 runs to 15 residues. The CDR3: CASSLQTGGAPEAFF. In DNA form, the CDR3 reads TGTGCCAGCAGCCTGCAGACAGGAGGCGCTCCTGAAGCTTTCTTT.

This clonotype showed up just a few times. The rearrangement uses TRBV6-4 and TRBJ1-2; D is uncertain. V was pared by 3 bases and J by 7 bases, with 18 bases between. This CDR3 region has 15 residues. The germline V gene has CDR1 MRHNA and CDR2 SNTAGT. CDR3 loop: CASSEILSGIGGYTF. In nucleotides, the CDR3 is TGTGCCAGCAGTGAAATTTTATCCGGGATCGGTGGCTACACCTTC.

V is TRBV20-1 and J is TRBJ2-3; 12 bases are shared with TRBD2. The CDR3 extends over 16 amino acids. With V trimmed by 6 bases and J by 3 bases, 10 bases remained unmatched. CDR1 and CDR2 (germline): DFQATT, SNEGSKA (reference sequence). DNA of the CDR3: TGCAGTGCCGACGAGCTAGCGGGAGGGCAAACAGATACGCAGTATTTT. It translates to CSADELAGGQTDTQYF.

Concerning this clonotype itself: This clone may be a read error of a much larger clone one base away. The V gene is TRBV4-2, the J gene TRBJ2-5; the D is unclear. The CDR3 contains 12 residues. The V gene's germline CDR1 is LGHNA and CDR2 YNFKEQ. The CDR3 reads CASSQDKEAQYF. The CDR3 DNA follows: TGTGCCAGCAGCCAAGATAAAGAGGCCCAGTACTTC.

The chain is built from TRBV11-2 and TRBJ2-2; tentative D call: TRBD1 (6 bases). In germline, CDR1 is SGHAT, CDR2 FQNNGV. The CDR3 sequence is 18 residues long. V lost 5 bases and J 7 bases, leaving 26 bases between the germline ends. CDR3: CASSQSLGAYGRGGELFF. The CDR3 nucleotides are TGTGCCAGCAGCCAAAGCTTGGGGGCCTATGGGCGTGGCGGGGAGCTGTTTTTT.

There are a few counts of this clonotype. The V gene is TRBV7-2, the J gene TRBJ1-4, with a possible D match to TRBD1 (6 bases). The V end lost 4 bases, the J end lost 3 bases, and 15 bases lay between the germline ends. Germline CDR1 is SGHTA and CDR2 is FQGNSA. CDR3 length: 16 amino acids. This chain's CDR3 is CASSSRRGGSNEKLFF. The CDR3 bases are TGTGCCAGCAGCTCCCGCAGAGGGGGGTCTAATGAAAAACTGTTTTTT.

The rearrangement joins TRBV12-3 or TRBV12-4 to TRBJ1-5; D may be TRBD1 (5 bases). The V end lost 5 bases, the J end lost 7 bases, and 12 bases lay between the germline ends. The CDR3 totals 13 residues. The CDR3 DNA reads as TGTGCCAGCAGTCCCCTCGGGGCCCAGCCCCAGCATTTT. As protein: CASSPLGAQPQHF.

V usage is TRBV5-1 and J usage is TRBJ1-2; D might be TRBD1 (5 bases). CDR1 is SGHRS, CDR2 YFSETQ, per germline. With 6 bases removed from V and 4 bases from J, the gap between germline ends came to 19 bases. The CDR3 has 15 residues. CDR3 region: CASNRDPTVAYGYTF. CDR3 nucleotide sequence: TGCGCCAGCAATCGGGACCCTACAGTGGCCTATGGCTACACCTTC.

The chain carries TRBV5-1 and TRBJ1-2, with D unresolved. This CDR3 has 16 amino acids. Trimming removed 0 bases at V and 4 bases at J, with 16 bases between. Germline V gene data show CDR1 as SGHRS and CDR2 as YFSETQ. The CDR3 nucleotides read TGCGCCAGCAGCTTGGCCAATCGTGGGGAGGTCTATGGCTACACCTTC. This codes for CASSLANRGEVYGYTF.

The J gene is TRBJ2-7, the V gene TRBV14, with no clear D. CDR1 and CDR2 from the germline V gene are SGHDN and FVKESK. V lost 1 base, J lost 6 bases, and 7 bases lay in between. There are 12 residues in the CDR3. The CDR3, as DNA: TGTGCCAGCAGCCAAGTATCGGGCGAGCAGTACGTC. This translates into CASSQVSGEQYV.